This is a list of T cell receptor beta chains from one sample in a study of OX40 agonist ivuxolimab in advanced cancers. Profiled with immunoSEQ multiplex PCR; TCRdb holds only in-frame clones, not every one. The sample has tens of thousands of clones, approximately 95% seen once; the top ten hold about 10%. This sample comprised CD4+ or CD8+ T cells sorted from blood, obtained in a trial of the OX40 agonist ivuxolimab. The source is an adult with an advanced solid tumor such as melanoma, head and neck, liver or kidney cancer. Both conserved end residues are part of each CDR3. The D gene is left open where the match is weak. Expanded clones are given a class, and other clones once, few, many or no size at all.

>TRBV4-2|.|16|TRBD2|TRBJ2-3
CASSPLGTSASDTQYF
TGTGCCAGCAGCCCCTTAGGGACTAGCGCCTCGGATACGCAGTATTTT
>TRBV7-8|.|13|.|TRBJ2-5
CASSLEGWETQYF
TGTGCCAGCAGCTTAGAGGGCTGGGAGACCCAGTACTTC
>TRBV27|.|14|.|TRBJ1-1
CASSLWGPNTEAFF
TGTGCCAGCAGTTTATGGGGCCCGAACACTGAAGCTTTCTTT
>TRBV6-5|.|15|.|TRBJ2-5
CASSYSTGLQETQYF
TGTGCCAGCAGTTACTCGACAGGCCTTCAAGAGACCCAGTACTTC
>TRBV15|.|14|.|TRBJ1-1
CATSRGSMNTEAFF
TGTGCCACCAGCAGAGGCTCCATGAACACTGAAGCTTTCTTT
>TRBV7-8|.|11|.|TRBJ2-5
CASSIGETQYF
TGTGCCAGCAGCATAGGGGAGACCCAGTACTTC
>TRBV9|.|16|TRBD2|TRBJ2-1
CASSARTRRVGDEQFF
TGTGCCAGCAGCGCGCGGACTAGGCGGGTCGGAGATGAGCAGTTCTTC
>TRBV18|.|16|TRBD2|TRBJ2-3
CASSRRLAGVPDTQYF
TGTGCCAGCTCACGACGACTAGCGGGAGTCCCAGATACGCAGTATTTT
>TRBV7-6|.|18|.|TRBJ2-7
CASSLRERGAGDSYEQYF
TGTGCCAGCAGCTTGAGAGAAAGGGGGGCAGGCGACAGCTACGAGCAGTACTTC
>TRBV6-5|.|14|.|TRBJ1-1
CASSNRVSGTEAFF
TGTGCCAGCAGTAATCGGGTAAGCGGCACTGAAGCTTTCTTT
>TRBV9|.|17|.|TRBJ1-6
CASSAGPYKVGNSPLHF
TGTGCCAGCAGCGCCGGTCCCTACAAGGTTGGCAATTCACCCCTCCACTTT
>TRBV15|.|13|.|TRBJ2-2
CATSSGGTGELFF
TGTGCCACCAGCAGTGGAGGAACCGGGGAGCTGTTTTTT
>TRBV19|few|12|.|TRBJ2-7
CASSISDYEQYF
TGTGCCAGTAGTATATCAGACTACGAGCAGTACTTC
>TRBV7-3|.|19|TRBD1|TRBJ2-2
CASSLSWGTGPPNTGELFF
TGTGCCAGCAGCTTAAGCTGGGGGACAGGACCACCGAACACCGGGGAGCTGTTTTTT
>TRBV28|.|14|.|TRBJ2-7
CASKIPGYNYEQYF
TGTGCCAGCAAAATCCCGGGTTACAACTACGAGCAGTACTTC
>TRBV5-6|.|13|.|TRBJ2-3
CASSYGDTDTQYF
TGTGCCAGCAGCTACGGAGACACAGATACGCAGTATTTT
>TRBV7-9|.|13|TRBD2|TRBJ2-7
CASRDSSGYEQYF
TGTGCCAGCAGGGACTCTAGCGGCTACGAGCAGTACTTC
>TRBV19|.|17|.|TRBJ1-1
CASSQSIGPVMNTEAFF
TGTGCCAGTAGTCAGTCCATCGGGCCAGTGATGAACACTGAAGCTTTCTTT
>TRBV6-5|.|15|.|TRBJ1-1
CASSYYNGLNTEAFF
TGTGCCAGCAGTTACTATAACGGGCTGAACACTGAAGCTTTCTTT
>TRBV7-9|.|15|.|TRBJ2-7
CASSLAGTPTYEQYF
TGTGCCAGCAGCTTGGCCGGGACTCCCACCTACGAGCAGTACTTC
>TRBV15|.|17|.|TRBJ2-3
CATSRGDVSSTGDTQYF
TGTGCCACCAGCAGAGGGGATGTGTCGTCGACTGGAGATACGCAGTATTTT
>TRBV18|.|16|.|TRBJ2-5
CASSPRLRTAQETQYF
TGTGCCAGCTCACCACGGCTCAGGACAGCCCAAGAGACCCAGTACTTC
>TRBV7-3|once|13|.|TRBJ2-7
CASSWGSTYEQYF
TGTGCCAGCAGCTGGGGGAGCACCTACGAGCAGTACTTC
>TRBV27|.|15|.|TRBJ1-2
CASSFLRGGHYGYTF
TGTGCCAGCAGTTTTTTAAGAGGGGGTCACTATGGCTACACCTTC
>TRBV27|.|15|.|TRBJ2-4
CASSLITEAKNIQYF
TGTGCCAGCAGTCTAATTACGGAAGCCAAAAACATTCAGTACTTC
>TRBV11-1|few|13|.|TRBJ2-7
CASSMGPDYEQYF
TGTGCCAGCAGCATGGGACCCGACTACGAGCAGTACTTC
>TRBV29-1|once|10|.|TRBJ1-2
CSVDSGVSTF
TGCAGCGTTGACTCGGGGGTGAGCACCTTC
>TRBV13|.|15|.|TRBJ2-3
CASSLEDRSTDTQYF
TGTGCCAGCAGCTTAGAAGACAGGAGCACAGATACGCAGTATTTT
>TRBV14|.|14|.|TRBJ1-2
CASSRAQGNYGYTF
TGTGCCAGCAGCCGCGCGCAGGGGAACTATGGCTACACCTTC
>TRBV7-8|.|16|.|TRBJ2-1
CASSLALTVKVNEQFF
TGTGCCAGCAGCTTAGCGCTGACGGTGAAGGTGAATGAGCAGTTCTTC
>TRBV27|.|12|.|TRBJ2-1
CASSFRNNEQFF
TGTGCCAGCAGTTTTCGAAACAATGAGCAGTTCTTC
>TRBV13|once|15|.|TRBJ2-3
CASSFLDRGTDTQYF
TGTGCCAGCAGCTTCCTCGACAGAGGCACAGATACGCAGTATTTT
>TRBV4-3|.|15|TRBD2|TRBJ2-7
CASSQAPAGEYEQYF
TGCGCCAGCAGCCAAGCCCCCGCGGGGGAATACGAGCAGTACTTC
>TRBV10-2|.|13|.|TRBJ2-7
CASTLGTGVEQYF
TGCGCCAGCACCCTAGGGACGGGAGTCGAGCAGTACTTC
>TRBV9|.|16|.|TRBJ1-3
CASSNPTGVSGNTIYF
TGTGCCAGCAGCAACCCGACAGGCGTCTCTGGAAACACCATATATTTT
>TRBV11-3|.|11|.|TRBJ2-5
CASSLGTDQHF
TGTGCCAGCAGCTTGGGGACGGACCAACACTTC
>TRBV7-6|.|15|TRBD1|TRBJ2-7
CASSSGDTGAYEQYF
TGTGCCAGCAGCTCAGGGGACACAGGGGCGTACGAGCAGTACTTC
>TRBV11-3|.|15|.|TRBJ2-3
CASSPHGALTDTQYF
TGTGCCAGCAGCCCCCACGGGGCTCTTACAGATACGCAGTATTTT
>TRBV27|.|12|.|TRBJ2-7
CASSSRGYEQYF
TGTGCCAGCAGTTCGAGGGGCTACGAGCAGTACTTC
>TRBV30|.|14|.|TRBJ2-6
CAWSGGSGANVLTF
TGTGCCTGGAGTGGTGGCTCTGGGGCCAACGTCCTGACTTTC
>TRBV5-4|.|15|TRBD2|TRBJ2-7
CASSLAGSGRAEQYF
TGTGCCAGCAGCTTGGCGGGTAGCGGGAGGGCCGAGCAGTACTTC
>TRBV6-5|.|12|.|TRBJ2-2
CASSYSTGELFF
TGTGCCAGCAGTTACTCGACAGGGGAGCTGTTTTTT
>TRBV7-9|once|18|TRBD1|TRBJ1-4
CASRSAPGQGPSNEKLFF
TGTGCCAGCAGATCCGCTCCGGGACAGGGGCCATCTAATGAAAAACTGTTTTTT
>TRBV10-2|.|18|TRBD2|TRBJ2-7
CASSESGGSGASSYEQYF
TGCGCCAGCAGTGAGTCGGGCGGTAGCGGGGCATCCTCCTACGAGCAGTACTTC
>TRBV9|.|16|TRBD1|TRBJ1-1
CASSVGGQGAATEAFF
TGTGCCAGCAGCGTAGGAGGACAGGGGGCCGCCACTGAAGCTTTCTTT
>TRBV11-2|.|17|TRBD1|TRBJ2-5
CASSPLWQGALTETQYF
TGTGCCAGCAGCCCCTTATGGCAGGGGGCTTTAACGGAGACCCAGTACTTC
>TRBV27|.|13|.|TRBJ2-2
CASWSGHAGELFF
TGTGCCAGCTGGAGTGGCCACGCCGGGGAGCTGTTTTTT
>TRBV27|.|14|.|TRBJ2-7
CASSSTGRGYEQYF
TGTGCCAGCAGTTCAACAGGCAGGGGCTACGAGCAGTACTTC
>TRBV12-5|.|15|.|TRBJ1-5
CASGPEGYSNQPQHF
TGTGCTAGTGGCCCGGAGGGGTATAGCAATCAGCCCCAGCATTTT
>TRBV9|once|13|TRBD1|TRBJ2-2
CASSGQGPGELFF
TGTGCCAGCAGCGGACAGGGGCCCGGGGAGCTGTTTTTT
>TRBV5-6|.|16|TRBD2|TRBJ2-2
CASSQGLAGGTGELFF
TGTGCCAGCAGCCAGGGACTAGCGGGAGGCACCGGGGAGCTGTTTTTT
>TRBV12-5|.|14|.|TRBJ2-1
CASGLFGQANEQFF
TGTGCTAGTGGTTTGTTTGGGCAGGCCAATGAGCAGTTCTTC
>TRBV7-9|.|16|TRBD2|TRBJ2-3
CASSTGTSGSTDTQYF
TGTGCCAGCAGCACGGGGACTAGCGGAAGCACAGATACGCAGTATTTT